This is a list of T cell receptor beta chains from one sample in a study of tumor-infiltrating lymphocytes in primary liver carcinoma. MiXCR, run by TCRdb on the multiplex PCR reads, gives a single entry per CDR3 protein. Of just over 300,000 distinct CDR3 sequences in the sample, around three fifths were seen once. Sequencing was carried out using peripheral blood. The receptors here all came from a woman in her 30s with primary liver carcinoma and hepatitis B virus infection. Both conserved end residues are part of each CDR3. The D gene is left open where the match is weak. For some rows the clone size is stated as once, few or many, or as a class when expanded; others skip it.

clone size	D gene	V gene	J gene	CDR3 protein	CDR3 DNA
NA	NA	TRBV11-1	TRBJ2-7	CASNQRGNFHEQYF	TGTGCCAGCAATCAGAGGGGAAACTTCCACGAGCAGTACTTC
many	NA	TRBV14	TRBJ2-2	CASSPLLRDTGELFF	TGTGCCAGCAGTCCTCTTTTGCGCGACACCGGGGAGCTGTTTTTT
NA	NA	TRBV6-2/TRBV6-3	TRBJ1-1	CASLGGVWITEAFF	TGTGCCAGCCTTGGAGGAGTTTGGATCACTGAAGCTTTCTTT
many	TRBD2	TRBV12-3/TRBV12-4	TRBJ2-1	CASSLRLAGVNEQFF	TGTGCCAGCAGCCTCCGACTAGCGGGAGTCAATGAGCAGTTCTTC
NA	NA	TRBV5-6	TRBJ2-1	CASSPPRAF	TGTGCCAGCAGCCCTCCCAGGGCCTTC
NA	NA	TRBV24-1	TRBJ2-3	CATSEPIPNTQYF	TGTGCCACCAGTGAACCAATTCCCAATACGCAGTATTTT
NA	TRBD2	TRBV11-2	TRBJ2-3	CASSLAPGLARTDTHYF	TGTGCCAGCAGCTTAGCTCCGGGACTAGCGAGGACAGATACGCACTATTTT
NA	TRBD2	TRBV11-2	TRBJ2-3	CASSLVGSGRAAGTQYF	TGTGCCAGCAGCTTAGTTGGTAGCGGGAGGGCCGCAGGTACACAGTATTTT
NA	NA	TRBV11-2	TRBJ2-5	CASSPHGTQVEKETQYF	TGTGCCAGTAGCCCTCACGGGACGCAGGTGGAGAAAGAGACCCAGTACTTC
NA	NA	TRBV12-3/TRBV12-4	TRBJ2-1	CASSLASRYNEQFF	TGTGCCAGTAGCCTGGCTAGCAGATACAATGAGCAGTTCTTC
NA	NA	TRBV6-1	TRBJ2-3	CARRTSGQPQGYF	TGTGCCAGGAGAACATCTGGACAGCCGCAGGGGTATTTT
many	NA	TRBV12-3/TRBV12-4	TRBJ2-1	CASSYRRLNGQFF	TGTGCCAGCAGTTATAGGCGCCTAAATGGCCAGTTCTTC
NA	NA	TRBV11-3	TRBJ1-1	CVGSRLGQVNAESFF	TGTGTCGGCAGCCGCCTGGGGCAGGTGAACGCTGAATCTTTCTTT
many	NA	TRBV12-3/TRBV12-4	TRBJ2-1	CASRLSGTPYNEQFF	TGTGCCAGCAGGTTATCAGGGACTCCGTACAATGAGCAGTTCTTC
many	NA	TRBV11-3	TRBJ2-1	CASSLLPGPGNEQFF	TGTGCCAGCAGCTTACTTCCGGGGCCCGGCAATGAGCAGTTCTTC
many	NA	TRBV11-3	TRBJ2-2	CASSPARGSNTGELFF	TGTGCCAGCAGCCCCGCCCGGGGGTCGAACACCGGGGAGCTGTTTTTT
NA	NA	TRBV11-2	TRBJ2-5	CASSPAASVGETQYF	TGTGCCAGCAGCCCCGCGGCGAGTGTGGGAGAGACCCAGTACTTC
NA	TRBD2	TRBV11-2	TRBJ2-7	CAGNLAETSGLLVYF	TGTGCCGGCAACTTAGCAGAGACTAGCGGCCTCTTGGTGTACTTC
NA	NA	TRBV6-1	TRBJ2-3	CASNPSVVGGKGADTQYF	TGTGCCAGCAATCCCTCGGTAGTGGGAGGCAAGGGGGCAGATACGCAGTATTTT
NA	NA	TRBV10-3	TRBJ1-1	CAISIGTTLNTGAFF	TGTGCCATCAGCATCGGGACAACGCTGAACACTGGAGCTTTCTTT
NA	NA	TRBV5-5	TRBJ2-2	CASSRNPSNGGGELFF	TGTGCCAGCAGCCGGAACCCATCAAATGGTGGCGGGGAGCTGTTTTTT
few	TRBD2	TRBV6-6	TRBJ2-1	CASSDGLAGGDEQFF	TGTGCCAGCAGTGACGGACTAGCGGGAGGGGATGAGCAGTTCTTC
NA	TRBD2	TRBV11-2	TRBJ2-7	CVSSLDGGTTSEQYF	TGTGTCAGCAGCTTAGACGGGGGGACCACATCCGAGCAGTACTTC
NA	NA	TRBV28	TRBJ2-5	CASSPPRHGKTQYF	TGTGCCAGCAGCCCCCCGAGACACGGGAAGACCCAGTACTTC
NA	NA	TRBV6-6	TRBJ2-7	CAGSRSYEHYF	TGTGCCGGCAGTCGGTCTTACGAGCACTACTTC
many	NA	TRBV6-1	TRBJ2-1	CAHRAQVGNEQFF	TGTGCTCATAGAGCCCAAGTGGGGAATGAGCAGTTCTTC
NA	TRBD2	TRBV28	TRBJ2-4	CASSSTGGQNIQYF	TGTGCCAGCAGTTCAACGGGGGGGCAAAACATTCAGTACTTC
NA	NA	TRBV13	TRBJ1-6	CASSPGSIDLHF	TGTGCCAGCAGCCCGGGGAGCATAGACCTCCACTTT
few	NA	TRBV5-8	TRBJ2-5	CASSLVLAVPRETQYF	TGTGCCAGCAGCTTGGTATTAGCGGTCCCGAGGGAGACCCAGTACTTC
once	NA	TRBV6-2/TRBV6-3	TRBJ2-1	CASCYGDGSLDEQFF	TGTGCCAGCTGTTACGGGGACGGGTCCCTCGATGAGCAGTTCTTC
many	TRBD2	TRBV12-3/TRBV12-4	TRBJ2-1	CASSRRLAGIHNEQFF	TGTGCCAGCAGTCGTAGACTAGCGGGAATACACAATGAGCAGTTCTTC
NA	NA	TRBV7-8	TRBJ2-1	CASSLGLGAGGYNEQFF	TGTGCCAGCAGCTTAGGACTAGGCGCTGGCGGCTACAATGAGCAGTTCTTC
NA	NA	TRBV29-1	TRBJ2-3	CSGKAVPSTDTQYF	TGCAGCGGAAAGGCAGTTCCTAGCACAGATACGCAGTATTTT
many	NA	TRBV6-2/TRBV6-3	TRBJ2-1	CASMWGRGKDEQFF	TGTGCCAGCATGTGGGGGCGAGGTAAAGATGAGCAGTTCTTC
NA	NA	TRBV28	TRBJ2-1	CAGSPPRGGARSSEQFF	TGTGCCGGCAGTCCACCCAGGGGGGGTGCGAGGTCAAGTGAGCAGTTCTTC
NA	NA	TRBV4-2	TRBJ2-5	CASTQTREETQYF	TGTGCCAGCACCCAAACTAGGGAGGAGACCCAGTACTTC
NA	TRBD1	TRBV5-5	TRBJ2-2	CASSLVGSRGRTGELFF	TGTGCCAGCAGCTTGGTGGGTAGTAGGGGGCGCACCGGGGAGCTGTTTTTT
few	NA	TRBV6-2/TRBV6-3	TRBJ2-3	CASSYLGDTQYF	TGTGCCAGCAGTTACTTAGGGGATACGCAGTATTTT
NA	TRBD2	TRBV29-1	TRBJ2-3	CSVDPGGTDRQYF	TGCAGCGTTGATCCGGGGGGTACAGATAGGCAGTATTTT
NA	TRBD2	TRBV6-4	TRBJ2-1	CASSKAGEGDEQFF	TGTGCCAGCAGCAAAGCGGGAGAAGGCGATGAGCAGTTCTTC
NA	TRBD2	TRBV13	TRBJ2-1	CASNGGASGYNEEFF	TGTGCCAGCAACGGGGGGGCTAGCGGGTACAATGAGGAGTTCTTC
few	NA	TRBV6-1	TRBJ2-2	CASMDYGGSGELFF	TGTGCCAGCATGGACTACGGGGGATCCGGGGAGCTGTTTTTT
many	NA	TRBV11-2	TRBJ2-7	CASSLGVGAYEQYF	TGTGCCAGCAGCTTAGGTGTGGGGGCCTACGAGCAGTACTTC
many	TRBD2	TRBV7-8	TRBJ2-1	CASSLWAGAYNEQFF	TGTGCCAGCAGCTTATGGGCGGGGGCCTACAATGAGCAGTTCTTC
NA	TRBD2	TRBV11-2	TRBJ2-3	CPSNLGGRVRDTQCF	TGTCCCAGCAACTTGGGCGGGAGAGTCAGAGATACGCAGTGTTTT